This T cell receptor beta chain derives from a study of shared clonotypes between healthy human individuals. The study, taken as a whole, reports: As a rule, naive subsets had a larger estimated richness than memory subsets.

Sequencing used immunoSEQ multiplex PCR; TCRdb keeps in-frame clones, though not all of them. The repertoire holds about 2.3 million clones, with over 85% as singletons. A word on this clone: Its antigen is undetermined.

Germline-derived CDR1 and CDR2 are SGHRS and YFSETQ. With 4 bases removed from V and 7 bases from J, the gap between germline ends came to 12 bases. The length of the CDR3 is 13 residues. The receptor comes from a man between 18 and 29 years old in good health. Some clones in this sample may be carry-over from other donors' samples. This chain connects TRBV5-1 to TRBJ2-1, with D possibly matching TRBD1 (5 bases). Input material: naive CD4+ T cells from PBMCs. Subset given: CD45RA+ positively selected. This CDR3 reads CASSLLRVNEQFF. CDR3 nucleotide sequence: TGCGCCAGCAGCCTACTCAGGGTGAATGAGCAGTTCTTC.